This is a list of T cell receptor beta chains from one sample in a study of response to subunit inactivated influenza vaccine. TCRdb recomputed calls from the RT-PCR reads with MiXCR, one row per CDR3 protein. The table records some 600,000 distinct CDR3 sequences, roughly 15% of them present only once. Sample: PBMCs from blood, taken less than 15 days before vaccination. Receptors originate from a man aged 50 to 60 who received an inactivated influenza vaccine. Each CDR3 is given with its conserved first and last residue. The D gene is left open where the match is weak. Not all rows give a size; the values are once, few, many and, for expanded clones, a class.

clone_size: -; d_call: TRBD1; j_call: TRBJ2-7; v_call: TRBV7-7; cdr3_aa: CASSAGQGGPYEQYF; cdr3_nt: TGTGCTAGCAGCGCGGGACAGGGGGGCCCCTACGAGCAGTACTTC
clone_size: few; d_call: -; j_call: TRBJ2-7; v_call: TRBV9; cdr3_aa: CASSVKPRDWPYEQYF; cdr3_nt: TGTGCCAGCAGTGTAAAACCGCGGGACTGGCCCTACGAGCAGTACTTC
clone_size: many; d_call: -; j_call: TRBJ2-5; v_call: TRBV2; cdr3_aa: CASSVRQRRQETQYF; cdr3_nt: TGTGCCAGCAGTGTACGACAGAGGAGGCAAGAGACCCAGTACTTC
clone_size: many; d_call: TRBD1; j_call: TRBJ2-2; v_call: TRBV29-1; cdr3_aa: CSVTGTGTPGELFF; cdr3_nt: TGCAGCGTGACCGGGACAGGGACCCCCGGGGAGCTGTTTTTT
clone_size: -; d_call: TRBD2; j_call: TRBJ2-5; v_call: TRBV5-1; cdr3_aa: CASSLTPQRGRETQYF; cdr3_nt: TGCGCCAGCAGCTTGACACCCCAGCGGGGTCGGGAGACCCAGTACTTC
clone_size: -; d_call: -; j_call: TRBJ2-7; v_call: TRBV2; cdr3_aa: CASSDWASSYEQYF; cdr3_nt: TGTGCCAGCAGTGATTGGGCCAGCTCCTACGAGCAGTACTTC
clone_size: few; d_call: -; j_call: TRBJ2-2; v_call: TRBV12-3/TRBV12-4; cdr3_aa: CASSLGTPGSPGELFF; cdr3_nt: TGTGCCAGCAGTTTAGGGACCCCTGGAAGCCCCGGGGAGCTGTTTTTT
clone_size: few; d_call: -; j_call: TRBJ2-2; v_call: TRBV2; cdr3_aa: CASTSDGGLVGELFF; cdr3_nt: TGTGCCAGCACCTCCGACGGGGGATTGGTCGGGGAGCTGTTTTTT
clone_size: -; d_call: TRBD1; j_call: TRBJ2-2; v_call: TRBV11-2; cdr3_aa: CASSSKGARNTGELFF; cdr3_nt: TGTGCCAGCAGTTCAAAGGGGGCGAGGAACACCGGGGAGCTGTTTTTT
clone_size: -; d_call: -; j_call: TRBJ1-1; v_call: TRBV24-1; cdr3_aa: CATSEDSEGVRPEAFF; cdr3_nt: TGTGCCACCAGTGAAGATTCAGAAGGGGTTAGACCTGAAGCTTTCTTT
clone_size: many; d_call: TRBD1; j_call: TRBJ1-2; v_call: TRBV20-1; cdr3_aa: CSAANRDRGLGYTF; cdr3_nt: TGCAGTGCTGCCAACCGGGACAGGGGTCTCGGCTACACCTTC
clone_size: many; d_call: TRBD2; j_call: TRBJ2-1; v_call: TRBV3-1; cdr3_aa: CASSDGTSGYNEQFF; cdr3_nt: TGTGCCAGCAGCGACGGGACTAGCGGTTACAATGAGCAGTTCTTC
clone_size: many; d_call: TRBD1; j_call: TRBJ1-5; v_call: TRBV6-1; cdr3_aa: CASSPDRDNQPQHF; cdr3_nt: TGTGCCAGCAGTCCCGACAGGGATAATCAGCCCCAGCATTTT
clone_size: -; d_call: TRBD1; j_call: TRBJ2-1; v_call: TRBV20-1; cdr3_aa: CSAKPSRAWTGNEQFF; cdr3_nt: TGCAGTGCAAAACCATCCCGAGCGTGGACAGGGAATGAGCAGTTCTTC
clone_size: -; d_call: TRBD1; j_call: TRBJ2-7; v_call: TRBV27; cdr3_aa: CANSGTGGNEQYF; cdr3_nt: TGTGCCAACAGTGGGACAGGGGGCAACGAGCAGTACTTC
clone_size: few; d_call: -; j_call: TRBJ1-6; v_call: TRBV6-1; cdr3_aa: CASSQIRGDSPLHF; cdr3_nt: TGTGCCAGCAGCCAAATACGAGGGGATTCACCCCTCCACTTT
clone_size: few; d_call: -; j_call: TRBJ1-1; v_call: TRBV29-1; cdr3_aa: CSVVRTLNTEAFF; cdr3_nt: TGCAGCGTTGTTAGGACCCTGAACACTGAAGCTTTCTTT
clone_size: few; d_call: -; j_call: TRBJ2-2; v_call: TRBV9; cdr3_aa: CASSARPGTHESELFF; cdr3_nt: TGTGCCAGCAGCGCCCGTCCCGGGACACACGAGTCGGAGCTGTTTTTT
clone_size: once; d_call: -; j_call: TRBJ2-3; v_call: TRBV20-1; cdr3_aa: CSASSDGTQYF; cdr3_nt: TGCAGTGCGAGTAGCGATGGTACGCAGTATTTT
clone_size: -; d_call: TRBD2; j_call: TRBJ2-5; v_call: TRBV7-2; cdr3_aa: CASSKGLAGEETQYF; cdr3_nt: TGTGCCAGCAGCAAAGGACTAGCGGGGGAAGAGACCCAGTACTTC
clone_size: -; d_call: TRBD2; j_call: TRBJ2-7; v_call: TRBV15; cdr3_aa: CATDTSWVSGRTQLPEQYF; cdr3_nt: TGTGCCACCGACACGAGTTGGGTAAGCGGGAGGACACAGTTACCCGAGCAGTACTTC
clone_size: few; d_call: -; j_call: TRBJ1-4; v_call: TRBV28; cdr3_aa: CASSLVRNEKLFF; cdr3_nt: TGTGCCAGCAGTTTAGTGCGTAATGAAAAACTGTTTTTT
clone_size: once; d_call: -; j_call: TRBJ1-1; v_call: TRBV15; cdr3_aa: CATSQGGGMNTEAFF; cdr3_nt: TGTGCCACCAGTCAGGGAGGGGGGATGAACACTGAAGCTTTCTTT
clone_size: -; d_call: -; j_call: TRBJ2-3; v_call: TRBV10-3; cdr3_aa: CAISERSADTQYF; cdr3_nt: TGTGCCATCAGTGAGAGAAGCGCGGATACGCAGTATTTT
clone_size: few; d_call: -; j_call: TRBJ1-1; v_call: TRBV4-1; cdr3_aa: CASSQDGGSGEAFF; cdr3_nt: TGCGCCAGCAGCCAAGATGGGGGCTCGGGGGAAGCTTTCTTT
clone_size: once; d_call: -; j_call: TRBJ2-3; v_call: TRBV3-1; cdr3_aa: CASSQDGAFTDTQYF; cdr3_nt: TGTGCCAGCAGCCAAGATGGCGCCTTCACAGATACGCAGTATTTT
clone_size: few; d_call: -; j_call: TRBJ1-1; v_call: TRBV2; cdr3_aa: CASSREGGPNTEAFF; cdr3_nt: TGTGCCAGCAGTCGCGAGGGGGGGCCGAACACTGAAGCTTTCTTT
clone_size: -; d_call: -; j_call: TRBJ1-2; v_call: TRBV5-1; cdr3_aa: CASSLGSHRDGYTF; cdr3_nt: TGCGCCAGCAGCTTGGGTAGTCACAGGGATGGCTACACCTTC
clone_size: -; d_call: -; j_call: TRBJ2-3; v_call: TRBV7-8; cdr3_aa: CASSLGVDGSFTDTQYF; cdr3_nt: TGTGCCAGCAGCTTGGGGGTGGACGGGAGTTTCACAGATACGCAGTATTTT
clone_size: -; d_call: TRBD2; j_call: TRBJ2-3; v_call: TRBV2; cdr3_aa: CASKGGGGVTQYF; cdr3_nt: TGTGCCAGCAAGGGAGGCGGGGGGGTTACGCAGTATTTT
clone_size: few; d_call: TRBD1; j_call: TRBJ2-2; v_call: TRBV5-1; cdr3_aa: CASSLKGGGTGELFF; cdr3_nt: TGCGCCAGCAGCTTGAAAGGGGGCGGCACCGGGGAGCTGTTTTTT
clone_size: -; d_call: -; j_call: TRBJ2-5; v_call: TRBV5-1; cdr3_aa: CASSLNAGRETQYF; cdr3_nt: TGCGCCAGCAGCTTGAATGCAGGTCGGGAGACCCAGTACTTC
clone_size: many; d_call: TRBD2; j_call: TRBJ2-3; v_call: TRBV15; cdr3_aa: CATSRDGSGREQDTQYF; cdr3_nt: TGTGCCACCAGCAGAGACGGGTCCGGGAGGGAGCAAGATACGCAGTATTTT
clone_size: -; d_call: -; j_call: TRBJ2-3; v_call: TRBV13; cdr3_aa: CASSVDFTDTQYF; cdr3_nt: TGTGCCAGCAGCGTAGACTTCACAGATACGCAGTATTTT
clone_size: -; d_call: TRBD2; j_call: TRBJ2-3; v_call: TRBV20-1; cdr3_aa: CSARASSGGGRSTDTQYF; cdr3_nt: TGCAGTGCTAGGGCGTCTAGCGGGGGGGGACGGAGCACAGATACGCAGTATTTT
clone_size: -; d_call: -; j_call: TRBJ2-5; v_call: TRBV19; cdr3_aa: CIRTLQETQYF; cdr3_nt: TGTATAAGGACTTTGCAAGAGACCCAGTACTTC
clone_size: few; d_call: TRBD2; j_call: TRBJ2-1; v_call: TRBV7-2; cdr3_aa: CASSSIGTSGGDEQFF; cdr3_nt: TGTGCCAGCAGCTCTATAGGGACTAGCGGGGGGGATGAGCAGTTCTTC
clone_size: -; d_call: -; j_call: TRBJ2-7; v_call: TRBV4-3; cdr3_aa: CASSQDQAAGYEQYF; cdr3_nt: TGCGCCAGCAGCCAAGATCAGGCAGCCGGCTACGAGCAGTACTTC
clone_size: many; d_call: -; j_call: TRBJ2-3; v_call: TRBV5-8; cdr3_aa: CASSIAGTSSTDTQYF; cdr3_nt: TGTGCCAGCAGCATCGCCGGGACAAGTAGCACAGATACGCAGTATTTT
clone_size: -; d_call: -; j_call: TRBJ2-3; v_call: TRBV6-4; cdr3_aa: CASSDSFGVTDTQYF; cdr3_nt: TGTGCCAGCAGTGACTCTTTCGGGGTAACCGATACGCAGTATTTT
clone_size: -; d_call: TRBD1; j_call: TRBJ1-1; v_call: TRBV12-3/TRBV12-4; cdr3_aa: CASSSTGASTEAFF; cdr3_nt: TGTGCCAGCAGCAGTACAGGGGCTTCGACTGAAGCTTTCTTT
clone_size: few; d_call: TRBD1; j_call: TRBJ2-2; v_call: TRBV4-2; cdr3_aa: CASSQDKQGVTGELFF; cdr3_nt: TGTGCCAGCAGCCAAGATAAGCAGGGGGTCACCGGGGAGCTGTTTTTT
clone_size: -; d_call: TRBD1; j_call: TRBJ2-7; v_call: TRBV7-2; cdr3_aa: CASSFTGGSNEQYF; cdr3_nt: TGTGCCAGCAGCTTTACAGGGGGCTCGAACGAGCAGTACTTC
clone_size: -; d_call: -; j_call: TRBJ2-7; v_call: TRBV28; cdr3_aa: CASRPTGDRYEQYF; cdr3_nt: TGTGCCAGCAGACCCACGGGTGACCGCTACGAGCAGTACTTC
clone_size: -; d_call: -; j_call: TRBJ2-6; v_call: TRBV4-1; cdr3_aa: CASSLRWREVASGANVLTF; cdr3_nt: TGCGCCAGCAGCCTCAGGTGGAGGGAAGTAGCGTCTGGGGCCAACGTCCTGACTTTC
clone_size: few; d_call: -; j_call: TRBJ2-7; v_call: TRBV20-1; cdr3_aa: CSAPDRTESSYEQYF; cdr3_nt: TGCAGTGCTCCAGACCGGACAGAGAGCTCCTACGAGCAGTACTTC
clone_size: -; d_call: -; j_call: TRBJ2-5; v_call: TRBV7-9; cdr3_aa: CASSSPRQETQYF; cdr3_nt: TGTGCCAGCAGCTCCCCCCGACAAGAGACCCAGTACTTC
clone_size: few; d_call: TRBD1; j_call: TRBJ1-2; v_call: TRBV18; cdr3_aa: CASSPGTGTDYGYTF; cdr3_nt: TGTGCCAGCTCACCAGGGACAGGGACGGACTATGGCTACACCTTC
clone_size: few; d_call: -; j_call: TRBJ1-5; v_call: TRBV3-1; cdr3_aa: CASSQASNQPQHF; cdr3_nt: TGTGCCAGCAGCCAGGCTAGCAATCAGCCCCAGCATTTT
clone_size: -; d_call: TRBD2; j_call: TRBJ2-3; v_call: TRBV20-1; cdr3_aa: CSAKHGLAGVPDTQYF; cdr3_nt: TGCAGTGCCAAACATGGACTAGCGGGAGTTCCAGATACGCAGTATTTT
clone_size: -; d_call: -; j_call: TRBJ2-1; v_call: TRBV29-1; cdr3_aa: CSAGAYNEQFF; cdr3_nt: TGCAGCGCAGGGGCCTACAATGAGCAGTTCTTC